This T cell receptor beta chain was documented in a study of blood T cell repertoires in COVID-19. Symptom resolution, clearance, or two negative PCRs marked the recovered donors of Cohort 3. Source study methods: Reference gene primer amplification yielded estimated nucleated cell counts. Libraries were prepared by immunoSEQ multiplex PCR; TCRdb keeps only in-frame clonotypes and omits some of them. V, J and clone size are taken as reported in that table, and D and trimming were inferred from the DNA itself. The data contain 150,000 to 200,000 clones, more than 80% of them seen just once; the ten biggest clones take up 6.5% to 9%. Germline V CDR1 and CDR2: SGHVS, FQNEAQ. This CDR3 is built from 16 residues. The V end lost 8 bases, the J end lost 5 bases, and 23 bases lay between the germline ends.

This TCR was sampled from a young woman who had recovered from COVID-19. The chain joins TRBV7-8 to TRBJ2-3; D might be TRBD1 (5 bases). The sample taken for sequencing was PBMCs or T cells enriched from blood (not recorded which). The CDR3 bases are TGTGCCAGCGGGGCCCTCGGGCTCCGCCGAGTAGATACGCAGTATTTT. Its protein product is CASGALGLRRVDTQYF.